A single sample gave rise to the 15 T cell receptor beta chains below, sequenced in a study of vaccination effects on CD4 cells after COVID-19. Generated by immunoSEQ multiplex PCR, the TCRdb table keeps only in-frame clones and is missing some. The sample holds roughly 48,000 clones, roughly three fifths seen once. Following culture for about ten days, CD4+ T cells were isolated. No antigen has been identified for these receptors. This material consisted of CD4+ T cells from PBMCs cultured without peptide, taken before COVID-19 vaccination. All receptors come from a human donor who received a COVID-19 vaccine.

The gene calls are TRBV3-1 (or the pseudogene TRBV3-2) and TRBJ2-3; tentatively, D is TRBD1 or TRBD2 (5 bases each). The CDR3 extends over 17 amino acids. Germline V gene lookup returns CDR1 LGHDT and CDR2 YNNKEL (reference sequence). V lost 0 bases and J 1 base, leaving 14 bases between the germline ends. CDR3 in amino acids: CASSQDLGDRGTDTQYF. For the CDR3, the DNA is TGTGCCAGCAGCCAAGATTTGGGGGATAGAGGCACAGATACGCAGTATTTT.

CDR3 in amino acids: CASSSWPNEKLFF. The CDR3 DNA sequence: TGTGCCAGCAGCTCTTGGCCTAATGAAAAACTGTTTTTT. The V gene is TRBV13, the J gene TRBJ1-4, with D uncertain. Trimming removed 4 bases from V and 3 bases from J, with 6 bases in between. The germline V gene encodes CDR1 PRHDT and CDR2 FYEKMQ (reference sequence). CDR3 length: 13 amino acids.

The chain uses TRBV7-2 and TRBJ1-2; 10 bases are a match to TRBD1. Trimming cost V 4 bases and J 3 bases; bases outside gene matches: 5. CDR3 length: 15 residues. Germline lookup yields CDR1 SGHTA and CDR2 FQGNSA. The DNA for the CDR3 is TGTGCCAGCAGCTCCCGGGACAGGGGATACTATGGCTACACCTTC. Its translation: CASSSRDRGYYGYTF.

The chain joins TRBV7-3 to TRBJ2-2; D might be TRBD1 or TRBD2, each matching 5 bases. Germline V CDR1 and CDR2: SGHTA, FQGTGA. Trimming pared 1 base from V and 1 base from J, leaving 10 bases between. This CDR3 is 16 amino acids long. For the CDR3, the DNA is TGTGCCAGCAGCTTAAGAGGGACGGTGAACACCGGGGAGCTGTTTTTT. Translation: CASSLRGTVNTGELFF.

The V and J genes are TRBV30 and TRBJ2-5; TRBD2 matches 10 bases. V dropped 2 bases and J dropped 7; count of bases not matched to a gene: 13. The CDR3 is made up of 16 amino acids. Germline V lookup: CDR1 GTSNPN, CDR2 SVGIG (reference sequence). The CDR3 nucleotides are TGTGCCTGGAGTCGTGGACTAGCGGAGTCGCGGGGGACCCAGTACTTC. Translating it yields CAWSRGLAESRGTQYF.

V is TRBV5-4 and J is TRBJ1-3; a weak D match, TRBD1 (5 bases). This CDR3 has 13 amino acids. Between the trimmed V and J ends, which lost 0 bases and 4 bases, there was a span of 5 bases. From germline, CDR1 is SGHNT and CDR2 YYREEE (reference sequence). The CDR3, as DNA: TGTGCCAGCAGCTTGGGACAGGGAAACACCATATATTTT. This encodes CASSLGQGNTIYF. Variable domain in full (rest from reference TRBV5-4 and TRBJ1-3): ETGVTQSPTHLIKTRGQQVTLRCSSQSGHNTVSWYQQALGQGPQFIFQYYREEENGRGNFPPRFSGLQFPNYSSELNVNALELDDSALYLCASSLGQGNTIYFGEGSWLTVV.

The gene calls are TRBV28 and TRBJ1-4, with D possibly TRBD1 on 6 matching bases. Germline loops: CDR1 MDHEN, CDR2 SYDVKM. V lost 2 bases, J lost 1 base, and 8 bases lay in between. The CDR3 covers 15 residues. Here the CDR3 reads CASSLMTGTNEKLFF. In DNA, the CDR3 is TGTGCCAGCAGTTTAATGACAGGAACTAATGAAAAACTGTTTTTT.

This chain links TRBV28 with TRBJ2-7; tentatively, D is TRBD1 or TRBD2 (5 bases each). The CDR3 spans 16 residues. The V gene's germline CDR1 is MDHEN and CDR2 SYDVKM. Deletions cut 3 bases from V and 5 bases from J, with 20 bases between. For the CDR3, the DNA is TGTGCCAGCAGTTTTAATGGGGGTCTAGGTCGCGACGAGCAGTACTTC. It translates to CASSFNGGLGRDEQYF.

In nucleotides, the CDR3 is TGCGCCAGCAGCCGGGGACAGATCGTCCGGGAGCAGTTCTTC. Encoded protein: CASSRGQIVREQFF. The J gene is TRBJ2-1, the V gene TRBV5-1, with 7 bases aligning to TRBD1. Trimming took 4 bases from V and 10 from J; bases not matched to a gene: 11. The CDR3 has 14 amino acids. The germline V gene encodes CDR1 SGHRS and CDR2 YFSETQ.

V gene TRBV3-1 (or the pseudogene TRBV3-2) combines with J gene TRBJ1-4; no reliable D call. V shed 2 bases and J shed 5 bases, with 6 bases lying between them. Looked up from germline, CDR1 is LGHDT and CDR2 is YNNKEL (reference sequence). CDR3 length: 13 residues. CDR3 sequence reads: CASSQNENEKLFF. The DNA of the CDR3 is TGTGCCAGCAGCCAAAACGAGAATGAAAAACTGTTTTTT.

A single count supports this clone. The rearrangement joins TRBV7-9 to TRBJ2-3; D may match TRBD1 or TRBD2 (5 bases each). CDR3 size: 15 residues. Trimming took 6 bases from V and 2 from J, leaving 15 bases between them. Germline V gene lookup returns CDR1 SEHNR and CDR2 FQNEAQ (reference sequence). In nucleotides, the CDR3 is TGTGCCAGCAGGACCGGGGCGCTAGTCACAGATACGCAGTATTTT. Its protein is CASRTGALVTDTQYF.

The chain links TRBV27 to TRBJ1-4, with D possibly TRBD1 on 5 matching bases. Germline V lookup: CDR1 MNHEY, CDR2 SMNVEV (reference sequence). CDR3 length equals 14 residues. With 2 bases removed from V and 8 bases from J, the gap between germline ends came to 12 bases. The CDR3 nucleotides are TGTGCCAGCAGTTTAGCGGGGCTTGGGGAAAAACTGTTTTTT. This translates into CASSLAGLGEKLFF.

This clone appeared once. This CDR3 reads CAWSVTATNEKLFF. The CDR3, as DNA: TGTGCCTGGAGTGTAACGGCAACTAATGAAAAACTGTTTTTT. This rearrangement joins TRBV30 to TRBJ1-4; D remains ambiguous. Germline CDR1 reads GTSNPN; CDR2 reads SVGIG (reference sequence). The CDR3 totals 14 residues. The V end was cut by 0 bases, the J end by 0 bases, with 5 bases between.

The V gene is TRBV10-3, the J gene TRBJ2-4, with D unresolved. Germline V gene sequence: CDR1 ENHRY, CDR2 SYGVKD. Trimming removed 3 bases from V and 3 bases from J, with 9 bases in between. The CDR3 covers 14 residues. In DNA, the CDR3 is TGTGCCATCAGTGACCAGGTGGGCAAAAACATTCAGTACTTC. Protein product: CAISDQVGKNIQYF.

In DNA, the CDR3 is TGTGCCAGCAGCCCAGGTCCCCGACTAGCGGGAGTGAGCGATGAGCAGTTCTTC. This codes for CASSPGPRLAGVSDEQFF. This chain joins TRBV14 and TRBJ2-1; 12 nucleotides agree with TRBD2. V dropped 4 bases and J dropped 8; count of bases not matched to a gene: 15. There are 18 residues in the CDR3. Germline assignment: CDR1 SGHDN and CDR2 FVKESK.